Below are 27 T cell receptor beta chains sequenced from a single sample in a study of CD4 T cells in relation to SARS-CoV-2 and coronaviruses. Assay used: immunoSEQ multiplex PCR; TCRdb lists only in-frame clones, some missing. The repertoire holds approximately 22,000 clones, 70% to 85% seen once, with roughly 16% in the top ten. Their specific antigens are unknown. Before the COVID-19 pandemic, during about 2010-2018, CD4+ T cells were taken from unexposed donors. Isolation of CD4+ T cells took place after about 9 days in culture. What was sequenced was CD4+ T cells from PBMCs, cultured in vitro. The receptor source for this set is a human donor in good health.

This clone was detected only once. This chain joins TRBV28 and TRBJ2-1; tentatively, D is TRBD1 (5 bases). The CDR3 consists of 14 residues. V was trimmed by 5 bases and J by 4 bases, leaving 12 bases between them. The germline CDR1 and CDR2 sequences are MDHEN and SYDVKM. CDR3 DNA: TGTGCCAGCAGTACCAGGGAAGCGTACAATGAGCAGTTCTTC. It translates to CASSTREAYNEQFF.

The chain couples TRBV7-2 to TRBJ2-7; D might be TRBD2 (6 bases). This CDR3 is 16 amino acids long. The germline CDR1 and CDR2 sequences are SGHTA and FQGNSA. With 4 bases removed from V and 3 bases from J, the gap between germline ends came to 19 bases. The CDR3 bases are TGTGCCAGCAGCTGGTGGGGCCCCGCGGGGATCTACGAGCAGTACTTC. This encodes CASSWWGPAGIYEQYF.

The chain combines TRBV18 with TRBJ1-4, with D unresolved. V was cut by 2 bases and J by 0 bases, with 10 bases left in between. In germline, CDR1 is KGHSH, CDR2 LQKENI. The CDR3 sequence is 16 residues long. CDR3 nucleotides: TGTGCCAGCTCACCAGTAGACACTTCAACTAATGAAAAACTGTTTTTT. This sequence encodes CASSPVDTSTNEKLFF.

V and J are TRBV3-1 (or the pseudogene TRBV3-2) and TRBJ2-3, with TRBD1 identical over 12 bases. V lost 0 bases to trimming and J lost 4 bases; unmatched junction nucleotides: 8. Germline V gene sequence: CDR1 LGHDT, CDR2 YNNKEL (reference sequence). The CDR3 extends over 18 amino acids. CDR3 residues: CASSQDLGTGGPSDTQYF. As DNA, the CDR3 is TGTGCCAGCAGCCAAGACCTTGGGACAGGGGGCCCCTCAGATACGCAGTATTTT.

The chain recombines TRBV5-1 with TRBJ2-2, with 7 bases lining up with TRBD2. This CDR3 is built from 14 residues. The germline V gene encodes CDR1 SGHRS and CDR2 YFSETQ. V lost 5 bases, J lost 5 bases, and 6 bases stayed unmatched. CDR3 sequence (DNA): TGCGCCAGCAGGCGGGGGACGGGGACCGGGGAGCTGTTTTTT. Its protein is CASRRGTGTGELFF.

CDR3 amino acids: CASSQDGDRGWGTDTQYF. CDR3 nucleotides: TGTGCCAGCAGCCAGGACGGGGACAGGGGTTGGGGCACAGATACGCAGTATTTT. This chain connects TRBV4-2 to TRBJ2-3; TRBD1 aligns across 10 bases. Germline lookup yields CDR1 LGHNA and CDR2 YNFKEQ. V gave up 3 bases and J gave up 1 base; unmatched junction bases: 10. The CDR3 totals 18 residues.

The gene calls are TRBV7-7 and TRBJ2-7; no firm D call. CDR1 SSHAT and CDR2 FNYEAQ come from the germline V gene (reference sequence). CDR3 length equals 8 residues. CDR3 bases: TGTGCTACCCCTAGGCAGTACTTC. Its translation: CATPRQYF.

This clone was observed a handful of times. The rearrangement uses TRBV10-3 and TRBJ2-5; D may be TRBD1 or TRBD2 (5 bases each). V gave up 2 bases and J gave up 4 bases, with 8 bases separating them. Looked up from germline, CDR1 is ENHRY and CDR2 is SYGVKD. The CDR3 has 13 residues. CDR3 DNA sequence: TGTGCCATCAGTGAGGGGGGACGAGAGACCCAGTACTTC. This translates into CAISEGGRETQYF.

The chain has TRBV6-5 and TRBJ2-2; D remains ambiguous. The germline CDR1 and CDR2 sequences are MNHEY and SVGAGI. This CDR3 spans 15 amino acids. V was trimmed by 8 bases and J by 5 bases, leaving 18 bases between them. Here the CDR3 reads CASRPVHASTGELFF. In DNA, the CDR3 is TGTGCCAGCCGTCCGGTTCACGCCTCGACCGGGGAGCTGTTTTTT.

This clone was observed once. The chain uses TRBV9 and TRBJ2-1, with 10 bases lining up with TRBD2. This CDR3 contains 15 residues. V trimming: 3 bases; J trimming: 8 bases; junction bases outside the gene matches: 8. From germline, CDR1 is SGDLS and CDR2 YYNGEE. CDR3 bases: TGTGCCAGCAGCGAGAGTAGCGGGAGGACCCATGAGCAGTTCTTC. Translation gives CASSESSGRTHEQFF.

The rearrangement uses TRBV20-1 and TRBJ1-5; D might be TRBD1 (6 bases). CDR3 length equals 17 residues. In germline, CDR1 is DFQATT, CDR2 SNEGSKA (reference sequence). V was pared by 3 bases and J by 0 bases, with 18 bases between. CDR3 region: CSASENRASYSNQPQHF. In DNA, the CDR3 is TGCAGTGCTAGTGAGAACAGGGCATCTTATAGCAATCAGCCCCAGCATTTT.

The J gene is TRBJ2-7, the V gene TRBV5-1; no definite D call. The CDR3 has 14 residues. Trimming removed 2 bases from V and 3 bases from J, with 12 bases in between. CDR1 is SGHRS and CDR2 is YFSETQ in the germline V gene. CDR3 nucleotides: TGCGCCAGCAGCTTAAACCTCCCCGGCTACGAGCAGTACTTC. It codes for CASSLNLPGYEQYF.

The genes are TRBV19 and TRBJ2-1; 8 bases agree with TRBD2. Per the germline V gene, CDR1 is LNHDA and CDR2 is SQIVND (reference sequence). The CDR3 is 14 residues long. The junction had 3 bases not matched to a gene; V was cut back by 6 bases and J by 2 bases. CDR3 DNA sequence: TGTGCCAGTAGATATAGCGGGGCCTACAATGAGCAGTTCTTC. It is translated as CASRYSGAYNEQFF.

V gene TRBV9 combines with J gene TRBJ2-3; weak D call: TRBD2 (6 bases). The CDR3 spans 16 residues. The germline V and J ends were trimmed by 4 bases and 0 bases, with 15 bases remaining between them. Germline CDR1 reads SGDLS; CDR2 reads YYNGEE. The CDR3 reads CASSKSGWVSTDTQYF. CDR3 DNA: TGTGCCAGCAGCAAAAGCGGGTGGGTAAGCACAGATACGCAGTATTTT.

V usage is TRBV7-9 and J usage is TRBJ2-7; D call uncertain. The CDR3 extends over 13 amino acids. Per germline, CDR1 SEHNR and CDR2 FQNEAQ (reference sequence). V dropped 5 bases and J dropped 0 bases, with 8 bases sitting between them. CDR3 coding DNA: TGTGCCAGCAGCAGTGACAACTCCTACGAGCAGTACTTC. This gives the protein CASSSDNSYEQYF.

CDR3 region: CASSQGLIPSYEQYF. In nucleotides, the CDR3 is TGTGCCAGCAGCCAAGGACTAATCCCCTCCTACGAGCAGTACTTC. The V call is TRBV3-1 (or the pseudogene TRBV3-2), the J call TRBJ2-7, with a weak D call TRBD2 (5 bases). The germline V gene encodes CDR1 LGHDT and CDR2 YNNKEL (reference sequence). V lost 1 base and J lost 0, with 10 bases in between. CDR3 length: 15 residues.

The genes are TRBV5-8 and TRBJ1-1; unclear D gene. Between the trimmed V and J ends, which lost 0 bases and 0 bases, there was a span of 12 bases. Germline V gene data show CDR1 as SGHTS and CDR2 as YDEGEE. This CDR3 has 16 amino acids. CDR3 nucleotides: TGTGCCAGCAGCTTGGTTCGGGGTCCTGTGAACACTGAAGCTTTCTTT. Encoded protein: CASSLVRGPVNTEAFF.

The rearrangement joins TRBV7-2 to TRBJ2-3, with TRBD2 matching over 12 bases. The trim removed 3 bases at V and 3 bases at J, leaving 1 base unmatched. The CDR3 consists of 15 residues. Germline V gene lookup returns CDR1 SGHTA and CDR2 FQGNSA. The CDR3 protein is CASSFLAGGTDTQYF. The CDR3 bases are TGTGCCAGCAGCTTCCTAGCGGGAGGGACAGATACGCAGTATTTT. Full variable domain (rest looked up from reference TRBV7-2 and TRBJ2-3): GAGVSQSPSNKVTEKGKDVELRCDPISGHTALYWYRQSLGQGLEFLIYFQGNSAPDKSGLPSDRFSAERTGGSVSTLTIQRTQQEDSAVYLCASSFLAGGTDTQYFGPGTRLTVL.

The CDR3 DNA reads as TGCGCCAGCAGCCAAGGAGGGGACACCGGGGAGCTGTTTTTT. Translation gives CASSQGGDTGELFF. The rearrangement links TRBV4-3 to TRBJ2-2; possibly TRBD1 or TRBD2 for D (5 bases each). Trimming pared 1 base from V and 3 bases from J, leaving 6 bases between. The CDR3 length is 14 residues. Germline lookup yields CDR1 LGHNA and CDR2 YSLEER.

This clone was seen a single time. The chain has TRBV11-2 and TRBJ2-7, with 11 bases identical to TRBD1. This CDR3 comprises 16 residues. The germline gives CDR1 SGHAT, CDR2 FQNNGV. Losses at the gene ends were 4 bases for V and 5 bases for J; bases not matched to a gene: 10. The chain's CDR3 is CASSSRGTGGANEQYF. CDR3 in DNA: TGTGCCAGCAGCTCGAGGGGGACAGGGGGTGCCAACGAGCAGTACTTC. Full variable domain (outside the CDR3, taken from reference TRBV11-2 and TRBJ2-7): EAGVAQSPRYKIIEKRQSVAFWCNPISGHATLYWYQQILGQGPKLLIQFQNNGVVDDSQLPKDRFSAERLKGVDSTLKIQPAKLEDSAVYLCASSSRGTGGANEQYFGPGTRLTVT.

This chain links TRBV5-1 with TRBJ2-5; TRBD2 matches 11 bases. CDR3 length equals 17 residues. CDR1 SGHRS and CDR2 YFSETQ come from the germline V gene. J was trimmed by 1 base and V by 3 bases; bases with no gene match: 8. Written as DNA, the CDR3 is TGCGCCAGCAGCTGGCTCACTAGCGGGGGAGGCCAAGAGACCCAGTACTTC. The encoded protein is CASSWLTSGGGQETQYF.

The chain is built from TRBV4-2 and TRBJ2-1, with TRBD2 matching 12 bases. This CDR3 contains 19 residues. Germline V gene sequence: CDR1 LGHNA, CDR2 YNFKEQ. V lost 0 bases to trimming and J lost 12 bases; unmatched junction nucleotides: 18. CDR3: CASSQDPVGALAGGIMQFF. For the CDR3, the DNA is TGTGCCAGCAGCCAAGATCCCGTCGGGGCACTAGCGGGGGGCATAATGCAGTTCTTC.

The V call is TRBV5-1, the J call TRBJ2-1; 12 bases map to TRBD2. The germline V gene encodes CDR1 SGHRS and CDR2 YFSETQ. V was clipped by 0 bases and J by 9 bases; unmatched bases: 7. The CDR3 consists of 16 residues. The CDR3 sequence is CASSLGLAGGQIEQFF. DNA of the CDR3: TGCGCCAGCAGCTTGGGGCTAGCGGGGGGGCAGATTGAGCAGTTCTTC.

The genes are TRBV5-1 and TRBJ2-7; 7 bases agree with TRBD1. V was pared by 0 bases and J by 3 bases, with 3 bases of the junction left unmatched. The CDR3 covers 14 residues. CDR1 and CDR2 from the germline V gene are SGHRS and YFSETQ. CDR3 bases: TGCGCCAGCAGCTTGGAGGGACAGCTCTACGAGCAGTACTTC. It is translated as CASSLEGQLYEQYF.

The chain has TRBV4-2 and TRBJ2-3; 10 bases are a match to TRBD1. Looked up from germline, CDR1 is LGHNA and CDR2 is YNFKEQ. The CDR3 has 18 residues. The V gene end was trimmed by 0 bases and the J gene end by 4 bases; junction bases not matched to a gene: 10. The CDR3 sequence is CASSQDGTGTGAADTQYF. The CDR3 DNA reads TGTGCCAGCAGCCAAGATGGAACCGGGACAGGGGCCGCAGATACGCAGTATTTT.

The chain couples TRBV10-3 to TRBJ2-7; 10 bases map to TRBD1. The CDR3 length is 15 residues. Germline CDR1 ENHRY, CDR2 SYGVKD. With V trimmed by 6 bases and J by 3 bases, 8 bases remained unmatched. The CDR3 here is CAIRTQTGGVYEQYF. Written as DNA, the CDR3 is TGTGCCATCAGGACCCAGACAGGGGGCGTCTACGAGCAGTACTTC.

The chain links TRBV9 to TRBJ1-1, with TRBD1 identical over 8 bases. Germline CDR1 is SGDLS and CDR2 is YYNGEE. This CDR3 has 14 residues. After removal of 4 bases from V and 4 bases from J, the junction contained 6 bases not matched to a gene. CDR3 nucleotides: TGTGCCAGCAGCCCGAGGACAGGGATCACTGAAGCTTTCTTT. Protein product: CASSPRTGITEAFF.